This T cell receptor (beta chain) was sequenced for a study of T-cell reconstitution after alpha-beta-depleted transplantation in children. TCRbeta library preparation incorporated unique molecular identifiers. One entry per CDR3 protein, called by TCRdb with MiXCR from the PCR reads. The repertoire holds 200,000 to 250,000 distinct CDR3 sequences, with approximately 12% as singletons. To note about this clonotype: An end of the junction differs from the germline gene, which may be a read error.

Per the germline V gene, CDR1 is DFQATT and CDR2 is SNEGSKA (reference sequence). CDR3 length equals 16 residues. The chain combines TRBV20-1 with TRBJ1-5, with 7 positions matching TRBD1. The TCR comes from a human donor who donated a stem cell graft to a child with acute lymphoblastic leukemia. The specimen was PBMCs from the stem cell graft donor, collected from the stem cell graft. Here the CDR3 DNA reads TGCTGTGCCGAGAGAGGGGGCGGAGGGGGTGGTCAGCCCCAGCATTTT. Translation: CCAERGGGGGGQPQHF.